The next 18 T cell receptor beta chains were all read from a single sample in a study of blood T cells in healthy people across ages. A second PCR of 7 to 11 cycles used a sample-barcoded 5' primer and a J-beta primer mix. TCRdb independently ran MiXCR on the 5' RACE reads; one entry per CDR3 protein. The data contain 1.5 million to 2 million distinct CDR3 sequences, roughly 50% of them singletons. The sample consisted of blood. These receptors all come from a woman aged 40 to 50 in good health.

This clonotype occurred many times. This rearrangement joins TRBV7-6 to TRBJ2-5; D is perhaps TRBD1 or TRBD2 (5 bases each). Germline V gene data show CDR1 as SGHVS and CDR2 as FNYEAQ. There are 10 residues in the CDR3. V was trimmed by 8 bases and J by 5 bases, leaving 6 bases between them. The chain's CDR3 is CASEGETQYF. CDR3 coding DNA: TGTGCCAGCGAGGGGGAGACCCAGTACTTC. Drawing the rest from reference TRBV7-6 and TRBJ2-5, the complete variable domain is GAGVSQSPRYKVTKRGQDVALRCDPISGHVSLYWYRQALGQGPEFLTYFNYEAQQDKSGLPNDRFSAERPEGSISTLTIQRTEQRDSAMYRCASEGETQYFGPGTRLLVL.

J is TRBJ2-3 and V is TRBV7-2; the D is unclear. Germline V CDR1 and CDR2: SGHTA, FQGNSA. This CDR3 is 12 amino acids long. Between the trimmed V and J ends, which lost 4 bases and 3 bases, there was a span of 5 bases. Written as DNA, the CDR3 is TGTGCCAGCAGCTGGCCTACAGATACGCAGTATTTT. Protein product: CASSWPTDTQYF.

The chain combines TRBV20-1 with TRBJ2-1, with D hard to call. CDR3 length equals 13 residues. CDR1 is DFQATT and CDR2 is SNEGSKA in the germline V gene (reference sequence). V shed 3 bases and J shed 2 bases, with 8 bases lying between them. The CDR3 is CSASTPTYNEQFF. DNA for the CDR3: TGCAGTGCTAGCACACCTACCTACAATGAGCAGTTCTTC.

V usage is TRBV27 and J usage is TRBJ1-6; possibly TRBD1 for D (6 bases). The CDR3 consists of 16 residues. The V gene's germline CDR1 is MNHEY and CDR2 SMNVEV (reference sequence). V was trimmed by 0 bases and J by 8 bases, leaving 14 bases between them. CDR3 amino acids: CASSLSRGAVDSPLHF. The DNA of the CDR3 is TGTGCCAGCAGTTTATCGAGGGGGGCCGTGGATTCACCCCTCCACTTT.

This clonotype was recorded at least ten times. V usage is TRBV11-2 and J usage is TRBJ2-5, with a tentative D call TRBD1 (6 bases). The CDR3 loop spans 15 amino acids. The germline V gene has CDR1 SGHAT and CDR2 FQNNGV. Trimming stripped 0 bases from V and 2 bases from J, with 10 bases between. CDR3 amino acids: CASSLEGRGQETQYF. CDR3 nucleotides: TGTGCCAGCAGCTTAGAGGGCAGGGGACAAGAGACCCAGTACTTC.

This clonotype has only one observation. This sequence joins TRBV12-3 or TRBV12-4 and TRBJ1-1; 9 bases map to TRBD1. This CDR3 spans 15 amino acids. Trimming at V came to 3 bases and at J to 5 bases, leaving 7 bases not matched to a gene. CDR3 bases: TGTGCCAGCAGTTTTTCGGACAGGGGAGGGACTGAAGCTTTCTTT. It codes for CASSFSDRGGTEAFF.

The chain uses TRBV7-9 and TRBJ2-3, with a tentative D call TRBD2 (6 bases). Germline V CDR1 and CDR2: SEHNR, FQNEAQ (reference sequence). The CDR3 spans 16 residues. Trimming pared 0 bases from V and 1 base from J, leaving 11 bases between. The DNA for the CDR3 is TGTGCCAGCAGCTTAGCGGGCGGGGTTGGCACAGATACGCAGTATTTT. Amino acid sequence: CASSLAGGVGTDTQYF.

In its sample, this clonotype was seen a few times. This CDR3 reads CASSPQKPPYEQYF. The CDR3, as DNA: TGTGCCAGCAGTCCCCAGAAGCCCCCCTACGAGCAGTACTTC. V and J are TRBV28 and TRBJ2-7; D is unresolved. Germline loops: CDR1 MDHEN, CDR2 SYDVKM. Trimming took off 5 bases at V and 2 bases at J, with 13 bases between the two ends. This CDR3 has 14 amino acids.

The chain combines TRBV11-2 with TRBJ2-1; 9 nucleotides agree with TRBD1. This CDR3 is built from 17 residues. V was clipped by 5 bases and J by 1 base; unmatched bases: 9. Germline CDR1 SGHAT, CDR2 FQNNGV. In DNA form, the CDR3 reads TGTGCCAGCAGCCAAACAGGGGGCGGCGGATCCTACAATGAGCAGTTCTTC. This sequence encodes CASSQTGGGGSYNEQFF.

This chain uses TRBV6-4 with TRBJ2-3, with no clear D. CDR3 length equals 13 residues. Per the germline V gene, CDR1 is MRHNA and CDR2 is SNTAGT. V was trimmed by 3 bases and J by 5 bases, leaving 9 bases between them. The CDR3, as DNA: TGTGCCAGCAGTGAGAGTAGTAGAGATACGCAGTATTTT. Amino acid sequence: CASSESSRDTQYF.

This clonotype was seen at least ten times. The CDR3 coding sequence is TGTGCCAGCAGCTTACAGTTTGGACCAGTCGACATTCAGTACTTC. This translates into CASSLQFGPVDIQYF. J is TRBJ2-4 and V is TRBV7-2; D is undetermined. The V end lost 2 bases, the J end lost 8 bases, and 16 bases lay between the germline ends. The CDR3 totals 15 residues. Germline CDR1 SGHTA, CDR2 FQGNSA.

This clonotype was counted once. This chain connects TRBV7-9 to TRBJ1-1; 8 bases are shared with TRBD1. The germline V gene encodes CDR1 SEHNR and CDR2 FQNEAQ (reference sequence). CDR3 length: 14 amino acids. Trimming removed 3 bases from V and 6 bases from J; junction bases left unmatched: 6. Here the CDR3 reads CASSFDRGVAEAFF. In nucleotides, the CDR3 is TGTGCCAGCAGCTTCGACAGGGGAGTCGCTGAAGCTTTCTTT.

This chain connects TRBV5-6 to TRBJ1-5, with D possibly being TRBD1 (5 bases). V shed 5 bases and J shed 4 bases, with 16 bases lying between them. CDR3 length equals 15 residues. Germline V gene lookup returns CDR1 SGHDT and CDR2 YYEEEE. CDR3 sequence: CASSLGDLGNQPQHF. The CDR3, as DNA: TGTGCCAGCAGTCTAGGGGACCTTGGTAATCAGCCCCAGCATTTT. Together with reference TRBV5-6 and TRBJ1-5, the CDR3 gives the full variable domain: DAGVTQSPTHLIKTRGQQVTLRCSPKSGHDTVSWYQQALGQGPQFIFQYYEEEERQRGNFPDRFSGHQFPNYSSELNVNALLLGDSALYLCASSLGDLGNQPQHFGDGTRLSIL.

The chain combines TRBV4-1 with TRBJ2-7, with D possibly matching TRBD1 (5 bases). The germline V and J ends were trimmed by 4 bases and 2 bases, with 12 bases remaining between them. The CDR3 loop spans 14 amino acids. From germline, CDR1 is MGHRA and CDR2 YSYEKL. The CDR3 loop reads CASSPGADAYEQYF. The CDR3 coding sequence is TGCGCCAGCAGCCCTGGGGCAGATGCCTACGAGCAGTACTTC.

The V and J genes are TRBV2 and TRBJ2-1; perhaps D is TRBD1 or TRBD2 (5 bases each). From germline, CDR1 is SNHLY and CDR2 FYNNEI. V shed 3 bases and J shed 0 bases, with 9 bases lying between them. This CDR3 spans 15 amino acids. CDR3 DNA sequence: TGTGCCAGCAGTGAGGGGGACCGCTCCTACAATGAGCAGTTCTTC. Translated, it gives CASSEGDRSYNEQFF.

This clonotype was seen a handful of times. The J gene is TRBJ1-5, the V gene TRBV27, with D unresolved. This CDR3 is built from 14 residues. CDR1 and CDR2 from the germline V gene are MNHEY and SMNVEV (reference sequence). With 3 bases removed from V and 0 bases from J, the gap between germline ends came to 6 bases. The CDR3 spells CASSFTDSNQPQHF. CDR3 coding DNA: TGTGCCAGCAGTTTCACAGATAGCAATCAGCCCCAGCATTTT.

This clonotype occurred a few times. The chain has TRBV7-2 and TRBJ2-4; 9 bases line up with TRBD1. Germline loops: CDR1 SGHTA, CDR2 FQGNSA. This CDR3 region has 18 residues. The V segment lost 5 bases and the J segment 2 bases; nucleotides outside the gene matches: 13. The CDR3 nucleotides read TGTGCCAGCAGCCCCTTGGCCGGGACAGGGAGAACCAAAAACATTCAGTACTTC. Translated: CASSPLAGTGRTKNIQYF.

This clonotype appeared once. V and J are TRBV10-3 and TRBJ1-4, with a tentative D call TRBD1 (5 bases). This CDR3 region has 14 residues. Trimming shortened V by 6 bases and J by 7 bases, and 15 bases separated the two germline ends. The germline V gene has CDR1 ENHRY and CDR2 SYGVKD. The CDR3 here is CAIRPGEGSEKLFF. The CDR3 nucleotides are TGTGCCATCAGGCCGGGGGAGGGGAGTGAAAAACTGTTTTTT.